A selection of T cell receptor beta chains follows, all from one sample in a study of T cell repertoires in cytomegalovirus infection. TCRdb passed the reads through MiXCR, listing each CDR3 protein once. Here the sample spans 200,000 to 300,000 distinct CDR3 sequences, roughly an eighth being singletons. The sample taken for sequencing was PBMCs. The origin of the receptors is a human donor in good health (CMV status not recorded). Some clones in this sample may be carry-over from other donors' samples. Each CDR3 is given with its conserved first and last residue. A D gene is named only where the DNA matches it firmly. Size tells how often a clone was seen (once, few, many) or the class of an expanded clone, and some rows leave it out.

v_gene	d_gene	j_gene	abundance	len	CDR3nt	CDR3aa
TRBV6-2/TRBV6-3	TRBD2	TRBJ2-7	few	16	TGTGCCAGCAGTCGACCTAGCGGGGTTTTTCTCTACGAGCAGTACTTC	CASSRPSGVFLYEQYF
TRBV4-1	-	TRBJ1-4	many	15	TGCGCCAGCAGCCCACCGACAGGACGAAATGAAAAACTGTTTTTT	CASSPPTGRNEKLFF
TRBV7-2	-	TRBJ1-1	many	11	TGTGCCAGCAGCCCAGACAGCGAAGCTTTCTTT	CASSPDSEAFF
TRBV9	-	TRBJ2-2	few	15	TGTGCCAGCAGCGTAGCTGCCCCCGGGACCGGGGAGCTGTTTTTT	CASSVAAPGTGELFF
TRBV7-8	-	TRBJ1-3	many	13	TGTGCCAGCAGCAAAGACAGACTCGACACCATATATTTT	CASSKDRLDTIYF
TRBV28	TRBD1	TRBJ2-1	many	18	TGTGCCAGCAGCCTCCCGGACAGGGGCTTAACGGGGAACAATGAGCAGTTCTTC	CASSLPDRGLTGNNEQFF
TRBV27	-	TRBJ1-2	many	14	TGTGCCAGCAGTCGCCCCGGGGGCTTGCATGGCTACACCTTC	CASSRPGGLHGYTF
TRBV9	-	TRBJ1-3	few	13	TGTGCCAGCAGCGTAGGCCCTGGAAACACCATATATTTT	CASSVGPGNTIYF
TRBV4-1	-	TRBJ1-1	few	17	TGCGCCAGCAGCCAAGACCCGTTTGGGGCCCAGAACACTGAAGCTTTCTTT	CASSQDPFGAQNTEAFF
TRBV7-9	-	TRBJ2-1	few	12	TGTGCCAGCAGCTTGGGACCACTCGAGCAGTTCTTC	CASSLGPLEQFF
TRBV20-1	TRBD2	TRBJ2-7	few	16	TGCAGTGCCCCGGCCCTGCTAGCGGGAGATTTCTACGAGCAGTACTTC	CSAPALLAGDFYEQYF
TRBV29-1	-	TRBJ1-1	few	14	TGCAGCGGCGACAGGTCCCCCATGAACACTGAAGCTTTCTTT	CSGDRSPMNTEAFF
TRBV7-8	-	TRBJ2-5	many	17	TGTGCCAGCAGCTTTCTCACAACCGGACCGGGACAAGAGACCCAGTACTTC	CASSFLTTGPGQETQYF
TRBV7-2	TRBD2	TRBJ2-7	many	15	TGTGCCAGCAGCTTCCCGGGACTACTACCTTTAGGGCAGTACTTC	CASSFPGLLPLGQYF
TRBV19	TRBD2	TRBJ2-1	-	15	TGTGCCAGTAATCGGGGGGGGGGCTCCTACAATGAGCAGTTCTTC	CASNRGGGSYNEQFF
TRBV6-6	TRBD2	TRBJ2-7	few	16	TGTGCCAGCACCCCAAGGGGGCTAGCGGGACCCTACGAGCAGTACTTC	CASTPRGLAGPYEQYF
TRBV9	-	TRBJ2-7	few	12	TGTGCCAGCAGCGTAGACGACAACGAGCAGTACTTC	CASSVDDNEQYF
TRBV12-3/TRBV12-4	-	TRBJ1-2	many	13	TGTGCCAGCAGTCGAGGGAGACGGTCTGGCTACACCTTC	CASSRGRRSGYTF
TRBV7-2	TRBD2	TRBJ2-1	many	15	TGTGCCAGCAGCTTAGGGGGGGGAGGCTACAATGAGCAGTTCTTC	CASSLGGGGYNEQFF
TRBV6-2/TRBV6-3	-	TRBJ2-7	few	16	TGTGCCAGCAGTTACTCGATCCGGGGAAGCTCCTACGAGCAGTACTTC	CASSYSIRGSSYEQYF
TRBV28	-	TRBJ2-7	many	16	TGTGCCAGCTCGGCCGGCGGAGGACACCTAAGTTACGAGCAGTACTTC	CASSAGGGHLSYEQYF
TRBV28	TRBD1	TRBJ2-2	-	16	TGTGCCAGCAGTGCCTCGGACAGGGTTTCAATAGGGGAGCTGTTTTTT	CASSASDRVSIGELFF
TRBV7-6	-	TRBJ1-1	few	13	TGTGCCAGCAGCTTAATTGAGGGGACTGAAGCTTTCTTT	CASSLIEGTEAFF
TRBV7-9	-	TRBJ2-4	many	15	TGTGCCAGCAGCTTAGAGGGCAGGGAGGTCGACATTCAGTACTTC	CASSLEGREVDIQYF
TRBV11-2	-	TRBJ2-3	many	13	TGTGCCAGCAGCTTGGAAAGATCAGATACGCAGTATTTT	CASSLERSDTQYF
TRBV7-2	-	TRBJ1-4	many	15	TGTGCCAGCAGCTCCCTGGGGGGTCCGGTTGAAAAACTGTTTTTT	CASSSLGGPVEKLFF
TRBV19	-	TRBJ1-2	many	12	TGTGCCAGTAGTCGGACAGACTATGGCTACACCTTC	CASSRTDYGYTF
TRBV7-9	-	TRBJ2-3	few	17	TGTGCCAGCAGCTTTGGTCAGGGGGACTGGGTGGCAGATACGCAGTATTTT	CASSFGQGDWVADTQYF
TRBV6-2/TRBV6-3	-	TRBJ2-7	few	11	TGTGCCAGCAGCACCAATAGTGGGCAGTACTTC	CASSTNSGQYF
TRBV28	TRBD1	TRBJ2-7	many	16	TGTGCCAGCAGACTGGGGGGACAGGGAATTAAGTACGAGCAGTACTTC	CASRLGGQGIKYEQYF